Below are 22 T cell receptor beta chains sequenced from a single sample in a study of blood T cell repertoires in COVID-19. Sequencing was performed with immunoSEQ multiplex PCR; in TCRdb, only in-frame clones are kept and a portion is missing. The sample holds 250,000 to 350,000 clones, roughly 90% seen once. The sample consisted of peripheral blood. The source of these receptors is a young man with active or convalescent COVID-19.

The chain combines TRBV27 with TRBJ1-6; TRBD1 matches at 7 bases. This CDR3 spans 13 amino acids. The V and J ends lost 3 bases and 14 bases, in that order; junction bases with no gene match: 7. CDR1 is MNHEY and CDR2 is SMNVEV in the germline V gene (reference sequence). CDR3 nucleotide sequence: TGTGCCAGCAGTTTGGGACAGATTTCGGCCCTCCACTTT. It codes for CASSLGQISALHF.

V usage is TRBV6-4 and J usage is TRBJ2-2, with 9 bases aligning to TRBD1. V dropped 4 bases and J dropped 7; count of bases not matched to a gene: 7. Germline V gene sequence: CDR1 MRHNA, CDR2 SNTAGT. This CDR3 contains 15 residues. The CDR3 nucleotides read TGTGCCAGCAGTGCTGGGACAGGGAGTTTCGGGGAGCTGTTTTTT. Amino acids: CASSAGTGSFGELFF.

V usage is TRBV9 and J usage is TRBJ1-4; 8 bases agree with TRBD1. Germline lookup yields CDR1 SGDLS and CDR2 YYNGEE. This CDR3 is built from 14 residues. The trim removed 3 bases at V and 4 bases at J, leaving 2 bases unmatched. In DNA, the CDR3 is TGTGCCAGCAGCGGGGGACAGGTTAATGAAAAACTGTTTTTT. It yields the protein CASSGGQVNEKLFF.

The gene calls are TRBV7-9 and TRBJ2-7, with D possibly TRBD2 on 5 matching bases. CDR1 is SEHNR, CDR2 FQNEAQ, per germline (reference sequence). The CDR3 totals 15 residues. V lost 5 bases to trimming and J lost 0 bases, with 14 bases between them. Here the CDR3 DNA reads TGTGCCAGCAGCGGAGGACTTCTCAGCTCCTACGAGCAGTACTTC. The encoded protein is CASSGGLLSSYEQYF.

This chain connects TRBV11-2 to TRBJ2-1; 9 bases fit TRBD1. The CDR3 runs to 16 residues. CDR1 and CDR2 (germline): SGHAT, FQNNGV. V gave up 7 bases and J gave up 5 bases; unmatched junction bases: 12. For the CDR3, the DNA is TGTGCCAGCAAGCCCCCCCCGGGACAGGGAAACAATGAGCAGTTCTTC. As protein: CASKPPPGQGNNEQFF.

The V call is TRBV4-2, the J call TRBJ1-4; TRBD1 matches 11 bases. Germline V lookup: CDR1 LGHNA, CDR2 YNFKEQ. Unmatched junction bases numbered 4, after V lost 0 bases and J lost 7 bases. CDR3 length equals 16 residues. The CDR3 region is CASSQDLGTGGEKLFF. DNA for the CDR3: TGTGCCAGCAGCCAAGATCTTGGGACAGGGGGTGAAAAACTGTTTTTT.

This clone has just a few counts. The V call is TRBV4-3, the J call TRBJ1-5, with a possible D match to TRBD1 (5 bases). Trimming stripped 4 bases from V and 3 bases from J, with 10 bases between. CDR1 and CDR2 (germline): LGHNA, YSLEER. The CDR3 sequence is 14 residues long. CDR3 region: CASSPGQNNQPQHF. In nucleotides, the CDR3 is TGCGCCAGCAGCCCCGGACAAAACAATCAGCCCCAGCATTTT.

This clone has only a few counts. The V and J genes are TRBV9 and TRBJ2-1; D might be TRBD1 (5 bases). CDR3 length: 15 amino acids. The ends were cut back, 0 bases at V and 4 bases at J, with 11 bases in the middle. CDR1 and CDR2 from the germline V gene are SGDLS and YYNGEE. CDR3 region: CASSVDGAVYNEQFF. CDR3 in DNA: TGTGCCAGCAGCGTAGATGGGGCGGTATACAATGAGCAGTTCTTC.

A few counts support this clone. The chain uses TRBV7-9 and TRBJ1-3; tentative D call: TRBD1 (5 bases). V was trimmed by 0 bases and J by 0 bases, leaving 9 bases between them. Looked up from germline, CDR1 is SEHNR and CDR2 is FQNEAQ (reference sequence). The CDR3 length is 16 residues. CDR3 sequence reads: CASSLAQGYSGNTIYF. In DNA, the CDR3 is TGTGCCAGCAGCTTAGCCCAGGGATACTCTGGAAACACCATATATTTT.

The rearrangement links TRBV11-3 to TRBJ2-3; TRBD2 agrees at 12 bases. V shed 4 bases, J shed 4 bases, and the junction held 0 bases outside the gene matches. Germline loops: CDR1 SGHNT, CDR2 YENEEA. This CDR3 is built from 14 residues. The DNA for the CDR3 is TGTGCCAGCAGCTCTAGCGGGGGGGCAGATACGCAGTATTTT. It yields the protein CASSSSGGADTQYF.

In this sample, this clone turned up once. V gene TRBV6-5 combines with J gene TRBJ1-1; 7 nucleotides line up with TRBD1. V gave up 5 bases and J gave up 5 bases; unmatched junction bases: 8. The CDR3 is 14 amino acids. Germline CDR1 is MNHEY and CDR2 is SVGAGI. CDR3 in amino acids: CASSLRTGGTEAFF. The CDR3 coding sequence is TGTGCCAGCAGTCTTAGGACAGGAGGGACTGAAGCTTTCTTT.

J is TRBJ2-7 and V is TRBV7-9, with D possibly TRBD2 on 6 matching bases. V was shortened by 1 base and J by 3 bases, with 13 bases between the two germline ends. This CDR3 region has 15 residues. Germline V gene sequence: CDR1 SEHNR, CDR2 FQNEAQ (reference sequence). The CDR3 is CASSLDAGPLYEQYF. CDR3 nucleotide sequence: TGTGCCAGCAGCTTAGACGCGGGGCCTCTCTACGAGCAGTACTTC.

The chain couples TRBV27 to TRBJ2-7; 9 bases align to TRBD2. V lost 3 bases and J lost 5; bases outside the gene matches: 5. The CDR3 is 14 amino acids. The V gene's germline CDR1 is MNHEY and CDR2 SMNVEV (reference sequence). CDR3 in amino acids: CASSFGGGANEQYF. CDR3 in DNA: TGTGCCAGCAGTTTTGGCGGGGGGGCCAACGAGCAGTACTTC.

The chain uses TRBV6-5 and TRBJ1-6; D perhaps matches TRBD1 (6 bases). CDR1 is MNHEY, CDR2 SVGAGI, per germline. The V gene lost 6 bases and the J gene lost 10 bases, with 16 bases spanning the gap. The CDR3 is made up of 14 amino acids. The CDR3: CASSSMRGGSPLHF. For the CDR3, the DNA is TGTGCCAGCAGCTCCATGAGGGGGGGATCACCCCTCCACTTT.

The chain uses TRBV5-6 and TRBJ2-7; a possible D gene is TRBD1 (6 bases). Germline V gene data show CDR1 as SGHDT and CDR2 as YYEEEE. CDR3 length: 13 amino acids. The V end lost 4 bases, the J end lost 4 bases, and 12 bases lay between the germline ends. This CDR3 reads CASSPPDRYEQYF. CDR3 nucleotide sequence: TGTGCCAGCAGCCCCCCAGACAGGTACGAGCAGTACTTC.

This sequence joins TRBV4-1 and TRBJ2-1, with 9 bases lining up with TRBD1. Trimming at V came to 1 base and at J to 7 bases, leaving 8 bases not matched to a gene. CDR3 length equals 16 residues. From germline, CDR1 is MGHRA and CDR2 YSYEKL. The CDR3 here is CASSQVRGTGRNEQFF. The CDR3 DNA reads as TGCGCCAGCAGCCAAGTTAGGGGGACAGGGAGGAATGAGCAGTTCTTC.

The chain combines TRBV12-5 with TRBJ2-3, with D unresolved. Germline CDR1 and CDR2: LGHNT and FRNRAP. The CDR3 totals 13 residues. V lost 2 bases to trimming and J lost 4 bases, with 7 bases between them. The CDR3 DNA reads TGTGCTAGTGGTTTGTCAGGATCAGATACGCAGTATTTT. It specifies CASGLSGSDTQYF.

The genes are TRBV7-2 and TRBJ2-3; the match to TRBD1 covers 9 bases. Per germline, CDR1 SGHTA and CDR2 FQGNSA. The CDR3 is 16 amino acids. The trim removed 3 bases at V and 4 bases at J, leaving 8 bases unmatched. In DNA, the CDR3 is TGTGCCAGCAGCTTTCAGGGACAGGGATTACCAGATACGCAGTATTTT. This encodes CASSFQGQGLPDTQYF.

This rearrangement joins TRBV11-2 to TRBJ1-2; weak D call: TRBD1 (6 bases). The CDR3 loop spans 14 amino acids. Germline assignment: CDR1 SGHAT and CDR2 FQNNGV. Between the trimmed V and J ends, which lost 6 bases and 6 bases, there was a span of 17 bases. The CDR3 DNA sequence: TGTGCCAGCAGTTCCTCCGGGACACTTCATGGCTACACCTTC. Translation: CASSSSGTLHGYTF. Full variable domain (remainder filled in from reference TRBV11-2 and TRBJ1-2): EAGVAQSPRYKIIEKRQSVAFWCNPISGHATLYWYQQILGQGPKLLIQFQNNGVVDDSQLPKDRFSAERLKGVDSTLKIQPAKLEDSAVYLCASSSSGTLHGYTFGSGTRLTVV.

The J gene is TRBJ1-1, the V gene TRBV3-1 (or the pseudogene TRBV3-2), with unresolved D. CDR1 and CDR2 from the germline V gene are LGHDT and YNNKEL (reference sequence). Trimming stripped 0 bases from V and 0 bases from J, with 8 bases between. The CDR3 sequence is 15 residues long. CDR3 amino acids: CASSQDPQMNTEAFF. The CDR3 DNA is TGTGCCAGCAGCCAAGATCCACAGATGAACACTGAAGCTTTCTTT.

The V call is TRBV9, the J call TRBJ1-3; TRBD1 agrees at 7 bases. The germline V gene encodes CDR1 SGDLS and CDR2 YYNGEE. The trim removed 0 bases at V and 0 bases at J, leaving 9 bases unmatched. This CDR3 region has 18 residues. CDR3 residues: CASSVGGGQVTSGNTIYF. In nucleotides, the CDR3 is TGTGCCAGCAGCGTAGGGGGAGGACAGGTGACCTCTGGAAACACCATATATTTT.

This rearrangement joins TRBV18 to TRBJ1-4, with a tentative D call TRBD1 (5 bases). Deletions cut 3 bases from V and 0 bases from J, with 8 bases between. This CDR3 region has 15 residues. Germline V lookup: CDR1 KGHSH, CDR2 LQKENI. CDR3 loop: CASSPIGATNEKLFF. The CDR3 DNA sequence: TGTGCCAGCTCACCTATAGGGGCAACTAATGAAAAACTGTTTTTT. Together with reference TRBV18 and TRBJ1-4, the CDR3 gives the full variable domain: NAGVMQNPRHLVRRRGQEARLRCSPMKGHSHVYWYRQLPEEGLKFMVYLQKENIIDESGMPKERFSAEFPKEGPSILRIQQVVRGDSAAYFCASSPIGATNEKLFFGSGTQLSVL.